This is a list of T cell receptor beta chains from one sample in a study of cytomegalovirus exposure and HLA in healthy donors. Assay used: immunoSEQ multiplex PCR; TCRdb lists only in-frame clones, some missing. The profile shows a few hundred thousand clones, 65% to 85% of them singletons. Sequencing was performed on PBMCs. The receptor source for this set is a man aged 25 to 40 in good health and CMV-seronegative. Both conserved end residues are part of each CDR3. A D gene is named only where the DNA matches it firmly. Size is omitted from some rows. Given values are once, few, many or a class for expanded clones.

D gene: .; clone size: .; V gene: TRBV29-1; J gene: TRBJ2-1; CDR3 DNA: TGCAGCGTTCTTAGCGGCAGCTCCTACAATGAGCAGTTCTTC; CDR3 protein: CSVLSGSSYNEQFF
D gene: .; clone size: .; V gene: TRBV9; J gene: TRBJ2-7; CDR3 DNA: TGTGCCAGCAGCGGTCCTGGGCAGTGGAACGAGCAGTACTTC; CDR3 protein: CASSGPGQWNEQYF
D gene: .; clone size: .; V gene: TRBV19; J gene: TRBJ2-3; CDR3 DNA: TGTGCCAGTAGTGTCCGGGACATCTTAGATACGCAGTATTTT; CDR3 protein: CASSVRDILDTQYF
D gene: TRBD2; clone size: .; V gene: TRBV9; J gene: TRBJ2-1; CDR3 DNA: TGTGCCAGCAGCGCACCCGGGACTAGCGGAAGAAATGAGCAGTTCTTC; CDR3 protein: CASSAPGTSGRNEQFF
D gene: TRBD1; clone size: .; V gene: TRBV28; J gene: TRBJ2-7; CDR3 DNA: TGTGCCAGCAGTGGCCAGGGGGCCTACGAGCAGTACTTC; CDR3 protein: CASSGQGAYEQYF
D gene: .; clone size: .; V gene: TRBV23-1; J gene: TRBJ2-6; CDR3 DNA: TGCGCCAGCAGTCAATCCCGGCAGGTCAAGAAGTCTGGGGCCAGCGTCCTGACTTTC; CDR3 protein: CASSQSRQVKKSGASVLTF
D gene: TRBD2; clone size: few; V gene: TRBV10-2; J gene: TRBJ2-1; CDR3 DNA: TGCGCCAGCAGTGAGCATGGACTAGCGGGGGGGAGAGAGCAGTTCTTC; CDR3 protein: CASSEHGLAGGREQFF
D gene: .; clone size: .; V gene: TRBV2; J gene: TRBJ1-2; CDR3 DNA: TGTGCCAGCTGTCGAACCCCCACGAGCTATGGCTACACCTTC; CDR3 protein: CASCRTPTSYGYTF
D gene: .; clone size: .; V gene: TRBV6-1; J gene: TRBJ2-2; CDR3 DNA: TGTGCCAGCAGACGCCGGGGTGGATCCGGGGAGCTGTTTTTT; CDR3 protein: CASRRRGGSGELFF
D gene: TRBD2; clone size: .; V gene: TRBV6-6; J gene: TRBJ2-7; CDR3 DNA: TGTGCCAGCAGTTACTCGCCTAGCGGGGCGTACGAGCAGTACTTC; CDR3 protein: CASSYSPSGAYEQYF
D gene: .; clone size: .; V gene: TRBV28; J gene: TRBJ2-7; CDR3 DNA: TGTGCCAGCAGTCCCCTGACGGGGGGCTTGGTCTACGAGCAGTACTTC; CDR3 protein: CASSPLTGGLVYEQYF
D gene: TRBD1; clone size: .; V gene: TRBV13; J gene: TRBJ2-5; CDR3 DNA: TGTACCAGCAGCTTCCCGGGACAGGACCTCCAAGAGACCCAGTACTTC; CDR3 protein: CTSSFPGQDLQETQYF
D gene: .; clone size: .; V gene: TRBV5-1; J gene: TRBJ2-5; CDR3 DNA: TGCGCCAGCAGCCCACAACAGGGAAATCAAGAGACCCAGTACTTC; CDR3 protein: CASSPQQGNQETQYF
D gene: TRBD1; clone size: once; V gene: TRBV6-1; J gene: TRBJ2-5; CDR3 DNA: TGTGCCAGCAGTGACCCTAGGACAGGGGAAAAGACCCAGTACTTC; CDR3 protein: CASSDPRTGEKTQYF
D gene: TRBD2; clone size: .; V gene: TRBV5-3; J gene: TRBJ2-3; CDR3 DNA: TGTGCCAGAAGCTTGGATGGGACTAGCGGGGGCCGAAAGAGCACAGATACGCAGTATTTT; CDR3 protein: CARSLDGTSGGRKSTDTQYF
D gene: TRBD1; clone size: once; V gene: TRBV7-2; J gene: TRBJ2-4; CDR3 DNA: TGTGCCAGCAGCTCCTCCCTCGGGACAGCCCAGAGAAAATACTTC; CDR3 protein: CASSSSLGTAQRKYF
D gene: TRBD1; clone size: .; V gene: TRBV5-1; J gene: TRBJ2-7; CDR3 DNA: TGCGCCAGCAGCTTTCGAGTTCGGGACAGGGTTGCGGCCTACGAGCAGTACTTC; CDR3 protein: CASSFRVRDRVAAYEQYF
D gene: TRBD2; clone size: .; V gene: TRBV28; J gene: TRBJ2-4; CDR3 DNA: TGTGCCAGCAGTGTGACTAGCGGGGGGGCCAAAAACATTCAGTACTTC; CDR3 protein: CASSVTSGGAKNIQYF
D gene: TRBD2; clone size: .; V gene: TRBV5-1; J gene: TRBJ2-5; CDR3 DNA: TGCGCCAGCAGTTGGGGGACTAGCGGCCAAGAGACCCAGTACTTC; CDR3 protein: CASSWGTSGQETQYF
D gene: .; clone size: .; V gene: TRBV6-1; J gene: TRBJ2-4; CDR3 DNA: TGTGCCAGCAGTGGGAGCGGCATTCAGTACTTC; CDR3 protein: CASSGSGIQYF
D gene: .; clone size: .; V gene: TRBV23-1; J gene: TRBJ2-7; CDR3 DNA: TGCGCCAGCAGTCATACCGGGACAAGAGGCTACGAGCAGTACTTC; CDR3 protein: CASSHTGTRGYEQYF
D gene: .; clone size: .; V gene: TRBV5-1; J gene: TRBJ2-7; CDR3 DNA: TGCGCCAGCAGCGGGGAGGGGGACGAGCAGTACTTC; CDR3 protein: CASSGEGDEQYF
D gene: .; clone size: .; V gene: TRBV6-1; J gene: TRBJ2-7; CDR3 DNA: TGTGCCAGCAGTGTGCAGCGGCGCTCCTACGAGCAGTACTTC; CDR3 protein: CASSVQRRSYEQYF
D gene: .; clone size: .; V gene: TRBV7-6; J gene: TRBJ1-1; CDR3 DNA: TGTGCCAGCAGCTTAGGGCGGATTGGGAACACTGAAGCTTTCTTT; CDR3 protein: CASSLGRIGNTEAFF
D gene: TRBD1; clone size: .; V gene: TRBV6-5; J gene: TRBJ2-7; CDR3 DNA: TGTGCCAGTACCGGGACAGGGACCTACGAGCAGTACTTC; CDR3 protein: CASTGTGTYEQYF
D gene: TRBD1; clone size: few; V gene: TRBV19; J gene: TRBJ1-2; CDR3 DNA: TGTGCCAGTGAGGGACAGGGGCAGGGTCCCTATGGCTACACCTTC; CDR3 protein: CASEGQGQGPYGYTF
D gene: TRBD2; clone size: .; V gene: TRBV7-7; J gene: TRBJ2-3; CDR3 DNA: TGTGCTAGCAGCCCCGCTAGCGGGGGGTGGTCAGATACGCAGTATTTT; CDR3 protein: CASSPASGGWSDTQYF
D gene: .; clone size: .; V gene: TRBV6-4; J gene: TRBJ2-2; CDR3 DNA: TGTGCCAGCAGTCTACTCCCGAACACCGGGGAGCTGTTTTTT; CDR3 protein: CASSLLPNTGELFF
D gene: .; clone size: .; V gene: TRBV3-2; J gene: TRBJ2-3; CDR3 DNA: TGTGCCCTGGCCTATACGCAGTATTTT; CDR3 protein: CALAYTQYF
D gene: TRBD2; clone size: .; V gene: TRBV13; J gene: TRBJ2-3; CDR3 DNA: TGTGCCAGCAGTCCCCGGGGGAGCGGGGGGGATACGCAGTATTTT; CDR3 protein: CASSPRGSGGDTQYF
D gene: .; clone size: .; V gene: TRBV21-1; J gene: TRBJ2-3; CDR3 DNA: TGTGCCAGCATCCTCTTTGGGGGGTCAGATACGCAGTATTTT; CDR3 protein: CASILFGGSDTQYF
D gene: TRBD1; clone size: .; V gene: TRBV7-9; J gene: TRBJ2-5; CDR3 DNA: TGTGCCAGCAGCTCAAGGACAGGGATGATCGAGACCCAGTACTTC; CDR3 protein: CASSSRTGMIETQYF
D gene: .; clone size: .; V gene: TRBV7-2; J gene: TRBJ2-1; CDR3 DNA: TGTGCCAGCAGCTTCCTAGGCAGCCACAATGAGCAGTTCTTC; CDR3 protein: CASSFLGSHNEQFF
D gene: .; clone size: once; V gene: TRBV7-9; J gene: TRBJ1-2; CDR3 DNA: TGTGCCAGCAGCTTAGAGGGGGTGGCGAGTTCGTATGGCTACACCTTC; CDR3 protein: CASSLEGVASSYGYTF
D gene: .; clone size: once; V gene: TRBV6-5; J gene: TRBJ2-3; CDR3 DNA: TGTGCCAGCAGTTACTCCCAGGGGATTACAGATACGCAGTATTTT; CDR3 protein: CASSYSQGITDTQYF
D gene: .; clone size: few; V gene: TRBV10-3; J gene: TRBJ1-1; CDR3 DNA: TGTGCCATCAGTGAGTCAGGTAGCGGGGGAAAAGCTTTCTTT; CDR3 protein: CAISESGSGGKAFF
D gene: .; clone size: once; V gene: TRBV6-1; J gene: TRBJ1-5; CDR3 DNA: TGTGCCAGCAGTGAACAGGGCAGGCGAGATCAGCCCCAGCATTTT; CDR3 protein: CASSEQGRRDQPQHF
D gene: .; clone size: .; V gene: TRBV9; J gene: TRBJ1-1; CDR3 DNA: TGTGCCAGCAGCGGCGAGCCGGGGAGCACTGAAGCTTTCTTT; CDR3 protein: CASSGEPGSTEAFF
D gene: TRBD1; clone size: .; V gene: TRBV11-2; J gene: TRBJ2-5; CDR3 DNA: TGTGCCAGCAGCTCCACAGGGGGCCAAGAGACCCAGTACTTC; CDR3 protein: CASSSTGGQETQYF
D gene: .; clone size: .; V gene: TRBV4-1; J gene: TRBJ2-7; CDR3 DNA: TGCGCCAGCAGCCAAGGGACTTCGGGGAACGAGCAGTACTTC; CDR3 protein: CASSQGTSGNEQYF
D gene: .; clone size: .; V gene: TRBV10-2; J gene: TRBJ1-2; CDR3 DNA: TGCGCCAGCAGTTGGGGGCTTTCCCTAGAATTTAACTATGGCTACACCTTC; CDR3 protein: CASSWGLSLEFNYGYTF
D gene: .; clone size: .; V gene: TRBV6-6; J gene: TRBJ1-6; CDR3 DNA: TGTGCCAGCAAGACCAAAGATTGGGCAGATAATTCACCCCTCCACTTT; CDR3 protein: CASKTKDWADNSPLHF
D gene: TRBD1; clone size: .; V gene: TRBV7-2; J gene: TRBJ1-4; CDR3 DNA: TGTGCCAGCAGCTTAAGACAGGGGATTGAAAAACTGTTTTTT; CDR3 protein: CASSLRQGIEKLFF
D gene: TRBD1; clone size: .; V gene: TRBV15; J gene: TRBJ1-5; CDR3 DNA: TGTGCCACCAGCAGGGAACAGGGGGCTGGGTATCAGCCCCAGCATTTT; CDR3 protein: CATSREQGAGYQPQHF
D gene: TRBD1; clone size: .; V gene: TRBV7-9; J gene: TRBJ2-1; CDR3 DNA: TGTGCCAGCAGCTTACCACAGGGGAGCTCCTACAATGAGCAGTTCTTC; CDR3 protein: CASSLPQGSSYNEQFF
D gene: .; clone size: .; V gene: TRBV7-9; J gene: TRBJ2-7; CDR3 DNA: TGTGCCAGCAGCTTAGCCACAGGGACATCCTACGAGCAGTACTTC; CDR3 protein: CASSLATGTSYEQYF
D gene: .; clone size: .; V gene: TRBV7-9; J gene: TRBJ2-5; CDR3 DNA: TGTGCCAGCAGCTCTGCTACAGAGACCCAGTACTTC; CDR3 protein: CASSSATETQYF
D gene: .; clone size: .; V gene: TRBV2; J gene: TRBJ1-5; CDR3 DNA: TGTGCCAGCAGCTCGAGCGTTGAGGGCTATAGCAATCAGCCCCAGCATTTT; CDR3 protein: CASSSSVEGYSNQPQHF